The 5 T cell receptor beta chains below were found in one sample sequenced in a study of tumor-infiltrating lymphocytes in primary liver carcinoma. Investigators took RNA and DNA out together from about 20-30 mg of unsorted bulk tissue. From around 500 ng of total RNA, TCR beta-specific cDNA was reverse-transcribed using a constant-region primer. Libraries for TCR beta were built through three nested multiplex PCR rounds, which together made up a slightly modified ARM-PCR procedure. Researchers ran the first two PCR rounds for roughly 11 cycles each with TRBV1-TRBV30 forward primers and a C-beta reverse primer. TCRdb itself ran the multiplex PCR reads through MiXCR, one entry per CDR3 protein. The sample has some 180,000 distinct CDR3 sequences; about 82% are singletons. Sequencing was performed on tumor tissue from primary liver carcinoma. The receptors here all came from a man aged 40-55 years with primary liver carcinoma and hepatitis B virus infection.

About this clonotype itself: The junction shows a germline mismatch at one end, possibly a read error. In nucleotides, the CDR3 is TGTGCCATCACCTCGGACCCCTTCTACAATGAGCAGTTATTC. Encoded protein: CAITSDPFYNEQLF. The rearrangement uses TRBV10-3 and TRBJ2-1; D call uncertain. Germline lookup yields CDR1 ENHRY and CDR2 SYGVKD. The CDR3 runs 14 residues.

About this clonotype itself: Possible read error: a much larger clone is one base away. The rearrangement joins TRBV5-1 to TRBJ2-2; D gene unclear. Per the germline V gene, CDR1 is SGHRS and CDR2 is YFSETQ. The CDR3 runs 14 residues. Trimming removed 7 bases at V and 2 bases at J, with 12 bases between. As DNA, the CDR3 is TGCGCCAGCGGGGTGGGCAGTAACACCGGGGAGCTGTTTTTT. This encodes CASGVGSNTGELFF.

This chain connects TRBV6-1 to TRBJ2-3, with 7 bases that match TRBD2. In germline, CDR1 is MNHNS, CDR2 SASEGT. This CDR3 region has 16 residues. Trimming cost V 8 bases and J 0 bases; bases outside gene matches: 11. CDR3: CASLGLPGVSTDTQYF. The CDR3 DNA follows: TGTGCCAGCTTGGGACTACCGGGAGTAAGCACAGATACGCAGTATTTT.

In the case of this clonotype: This may stem from a read error, because a much larger clone lies one nucleotide away. The rearrangement uses TRBV7-9 and TRBJ1-1; TRBD1 matches 7 bases. Germline V CDR1 and CDR2: SEHNR, FQNEAQ (reference sequence). The CDR3 length is 15 residues. CDR3 loop: CASSLPTGMNTEALF. The CDR3 DNA follows: TGTGCCAGCAGCTTACCGACAGGGATGAACACTGAAGCTTTGTTT.

The chain has TRBV11-3 and TRBJ2-1; D might be TRBD1 or TRBD2, each matching 5 bases. The CDR3 totals 14 residues. Germline loops: CDR1 SGHNT, CDR2 YENEEA. Trimming took off 11 bases at V and 9 bases at J, with 23 bases between the two ends. CDR3 residues: CAGNLGWGNGEQFF. The CDR3 region has the DNA TGTGCCGGCAACTTGGGATGGGGGAATGGTGAGCAGTTCTTC.